This T cell receptor (beta chain) was documented in a study of T-cell reconstitution after alpha-beta-depleted transplantation in children (TCRdb year 2016). Looking at the study overall: T-cell immune reconstitution after TCRalphabeta/CD19-depleted allogeneic hematopoietic cell transplantation in children was quantitatively tracked in the study by means of TCR repertoire profiling.

Based on the germline V gene (reference sequence), the CDR1 and CDR2 sequences are DFQATT and SNEGSKA. Trimming takes 0 bases from V and 9 bases from J, and the germline ends sit 8 bases apart. The CDR3 sequence holds 11 residues, the cysteine and phenylalanine included. Only the CDR3 portion is preserved as DNA: 33 bases, with reading frame beginning at the first base. The library was made by PCR. The listed sequencing device is Illumina HiSeq 2500. Molecular barcoding was employed in the preparation of TCR libraries, with unique molecular identifiers being used to normalize TCRbeta repertoire quantification. The public reads were reprocessed in TCRdb via fastp at Q25 and MiXCR, keeping in-frame beta chains. Entries are consolidated by CDR3 protein sequence, retaining the most common genes and DNA. In all, the sample holds approximately 83,000 distinct CDR3 sequences, and 10% to 15% of those were seen once. Jointly, the top ten make up roughly 14% of the sample.

This clonotype has a count of ten or more. This receptor's antigen is unknown. No base quality values were provided; no much bigger clone lies one nucleotide off. Sequences were derived from PBMCs from the stem cell graft donor, sampled from the stem cell graft. The chain was built from TRBV20-1 and TRBJ2-5; D gene: possibly TRBD2, on 6 matching bases. This receptor was obtained from a human donor who donated a stem cell graft to a child with inherited bone marrow failure. The sequenced DNA: TGCAGTGCTAGAGATCGGAGGGCCCAGTACTTC. This gives the protein CSARDRRAQYF.